These 26 T cell receptor beta chains share one sample of origin, sequenced in a study of monozygotic twins with inflammatory bowel disease. Reprocessing the 5' RACE reads, TCRdb reports a single entry for every CDR3 protein and omits DNA. The sample has approximately 45,000 distinct CDR3 sequences. Sequenced input: blood. These TCRs come from a human donor with ulcerative colitis or Crohn's disease, or a healthy co-twin of an affected twin (not recorded which).

This chain connects TRBV7-9 to TRBJ2-3; TCRdb's D call of TRBD1 is untestable without DNA. There are 16 residues in the CDR3. The germline gives CDR1 SEHNR, CDR2 FQNEAQ (reference sequence). CDR3 loop: CASTHQSTGSADTQYF.

The chain combines TRBV5-1 with TRBJ2-5; with no DNA, the TCRdb D assignment of TRBD1 cannot be verified. CDR3 length: 15 residues. CDR1 SGHRS and CDR2 YFSETQ come from the germline V gene. The CDR3 loop reads CASSLIPGTGETQYF.

The CDR3 reads CASSPRASAYEQYF. The rearrangement links TRBV3-1 to TRBJ2-7. Looked up from germline, CDR1 is LGHDT and CDR2 is YNNKEL (reference sequence). CDR3 length: 14 residues.

The chain is built from TRBV3-1 and TRBJ1-5. The CDR3 contains 15 residues. CDR1 is LGHDT, CDR2 YNNKEL, per germline (reference sequence). CDR3 sequence: CASSQDVWGNQPQHF.

This rearrangement joins TRBV2 to TRBJ1-6. The CDR3 contains 12 residues. Germline CDR1 and CDR2: SNHLY and FYNNEI. CDR3 in amino acids: CASSEDNSPLHF.

CDR3 region: CASRDRGKTGELFF. The chain joins TRBV2 to TRBJ2-2; TCRdb reports TRBD1, a call that lacks DNA to check it against. This CDR3 has 14 amino acids. The germline CDR1 and CDR2 sequences are SNHLY and FYNNEI.

This chain connects TRBV4-1 to TRBJ2-2; TCRdb designates TRBD2, a call that cannot be tested without DNA. Germline CDR1 MGHRA, CDR2 YSYEKL. The CDR3 has 17 amino acids. The chain's CDR3 is CASSTTYSGGGTGELFF.

The chain carries TRBV6-2 or TRBV6-3 and TRBJ2-1; TCRdb proposes TRBD1, but this gene call is untestable without DNA. The germline V gene encodes CDR1 MNHEY and CDR2 SVGEGT. The CDR3 length is 14 residues. The CDR3 spells CASSWGGDPLMGFF.

The V call is TRBV28, the J call TRBJ2-3; TCRdb reports TRBD2, a call that lacks DNA to check it against. The length of the CDR3 is 17 residues. Looked up from germline, CDR1 is MDHEN and CDR2 is SYDVKM. The CDR3 protein is CASSLSGGAVITDTQYF. The variable domain in full, completed from reference TRBV28 and TRBJ2-3, reads DVKVTQSSRYLVKRTGEKVFLECVQDMDHENMFWYRQDPGLGLRLIYFSYDVKMKEKGDIPEGYSVSREKKERFSLILESASTNQTSMYLCASSLSGGAVITDTQYFGPGTRLTVL.

The CDR3 loop is CASSRNNPPNYEQYF. The chain employs TRBV5-1 and TRBJ2-7; TCRdb picks TRBD2, but there is no DNA to check that call. There are 15 residues in the CDR3. Looked up from germline, CDR1 is SGHRS and CDR2 is YFSETQ.

The rearrangement joins TRBV7-9 to TRBJ2-7; the TCRdb call, TRBD1, lacks DNA for checking. The germline V gene has CDR1 SEHNR and CDR2 FQNEAQ (reference sequence). The length of the CDR3 is 16 residues. CDR3: CASSPTTGDVFYEQYF.

The chain joins TRBV19 to TRBJ2-7; TCRdb names TRBD1, which stays unverified in the absence of DNA. Germline V CDR1 and CDR2: LNHDA, SQIVND (reference sequence). CDR3 size: 13 residues. CDR3 sequence: CASSVTGAKEQYF. Complete variable domain (other parts from reference TRBV19 and TRBJ2-7): DGGITQSPKYLFRKEGQNVTLSCEQNLNHDAMYWYRQDPGQGLRLIYYSQIVNDFQKGDIAEGYSVSREKKESFPLTVTSAQKNPTAFYLCASSVTGAKEQYFGPGTRLTVT.

This chain joins TRBV7-9 and TRBJ1-2; TCRdb's D call of TRBD1 is untestable without DNA. Germline V CDR1 and CDR2: SEHNR, FQNEAQ (reference sequence). The CDR3 is 15 amino acids. The chain's CDR3 is CASSLGWGVPYGYTF.

The J gene is TRBJ2-3, the V gene TRBV12-3 or TRBV12-4; TCRdb's D gene call, TRBD1, goes unchecked for lack of DNA. This CDR3 has 18 amino acids. The CDR3 loop reads CASRWMCSRRGCTDTQYF.

V usage is TRBV5-1 and J usage is TRBJ2-5; with no DNA, the TCRdb D assignment of TRBD2 cannot be verified. The CDR3 consists of 15 residues. The germline CDR1 and CDR2 sequences are SGHRS and YFSETQ. The CDR3 region is CASSPGLALQETQYF. The full variable domain, completed using reference TRBV5-1 and TRBJ2-5, is KAGVTQTPRYLIKTRGQQVTLSCSPISGHRSVSWYQQTPGQGLQFLFEYFSETQRNKGNFPGRFSGRQFSNSRSEMNVSTLELGDSALYLCASSPGLALQETQYFGPGTRLLVL.

V is TRBV20-1 and J is TRBJ1-6. From germline, CDR1 is DFQATT and CDR2 SNEGSKA (reference sequence). The CDR3 runs 16 residues. This chain's CDR3 is CSATVGSSSYNSPLHF.

This chain joins TRBV15 and TRBJ2-7. Germline CDR1 reads LNHNV; CDR2 reads YYDKDF (reference sequence). The CDR3 extends over 13 amino acids. The CDR3 spells CATRRQGSYEQYF.

The chain joins TRBV9 to TRBJ2-7; the D call of TRBD2 rests on TCRdb alone, since no DNA is present to check it. Germline CDR1 reads SGDLS; CDR2 reads YYNGEE. The CDR3 extends over 15 amino acids. CDR3 loop: CASSVEGTSGSEQYF.

The chain joins TRBV20-1 to TRBJ2-3; TCRdb selects TRBD2, and the lack of DNA leaves this call unchecked. Per germline, CDR1 DFQATT and CDR2 SNEGSKA (reference sequence). This CDR3 is built from 19 residues. CDR3 in amino acids: CSARVSGTSGIVGTDTQYF.

The chain combines TRBV25-1 with TRBJ1-6; as DNA is missing, the TRBD1 call by TCRdb cannot be tested. CDR1 is MGHDK, CDR2 SYGVNS, per germline. The CDR3 has 14 amino acids. The CDR3: CASGAGQGPSPLHF.

The chain combines TRBV3-1 with TRBJ1-1. CDR1 and CDR2 (germline): LGHDT, YNNKEL (reference sequence). CDR3 size: 12 residues. This chain's CDR3 is CASSLTDYEAFF.

This chain links TRBV12-3 or TRBV12-4 with TRBJ2-5; TCRdb picks TRBD1, but there is no DNA to check that call. The CDR3 sequence is 14 residues long. This CDR3 reads CASRLGQLQETQYF.

Judged by frequency, this clonotype is medium-sized (0.01 to 0.1%). This chain uses TRBV7-9 with TRBJ2-7; with no DNA, the TCRdb D assignment of TRBD2 cannot be verified. The germline gives CDR1 SEHNR, CDR2 FQNEAQ (reference sequence). The CDR3 is 14 amino acids. CDR3 loop: CASSLGGTLREQYF.

The chain recombines TRBV7-2 with TRBJ2-7; TCRdb designates TRBD1, a call that cannot be tested without DNA. CDR1 is SGHTA, CDR2 FQGNSA, per germline. This CDR3 has 16 amino acids. The CDR3 loop reads CASSSGQGADSYEQYF. The whole variable domain, filled in from reference TRBV7-2 and TRBJ2-7, reads GAGVSQSPSNKVTEKGKDVELRCDPISGHTALYWYRQSLGQGLEFLIYFQGNSAPDKSGLPSDRFSAERTGGSVSTLTIQRTQQEDSAVYLCASSSGQGADSYEQYFGPGTRLTVT.

The chain recombines TRBV20-1 with TRBJ2-7; the D call of TRBD1 rests on TCRdb alone, since no DNA is present to check it. Germline V gene lookup returns CDR1 DFQATT and CDR2 SNEGSKA (reference sequence). The CDR3 consists of 13 residues. This CDR3 reads CSARGWGHNEQYF.

This rearrangement joins TRBV15 to TRBJ1-4; no DNA is available, so the TRBD1 call from TCRdb remains unchecked. From germline, CDR1 is LNHNV and CDR2 YYDKDF (reference sequence). CDR3 length: 15 residues. CDR3 loop: CATSPRTAWNEKLFF.